This TCR beta chain appears in the sequencing data of a study of beta chain features in type 1 diabetes. This clone was observed a handful of times. Its target is unknown. Additional DNA sequences in this sample encode the identical CDR3. Every donor provided one heparinised blood draw, which averaged roughly 120 mL. Study-wide results and limits: For Type 1 diabetes patients, all four CD4+ subsets carried TCRB CDR3s that were moderately but significantly shorter.

Of the isolated RNA, all was reverse transcribed, and so the sequenced material was expressed TCRB transcripts. Measured with immunoSEQ multiplex PCR; TCRdb has only the in-frame clones, and not every one. The profile covers hundreds of thousands of clones, with 10% to 15% appearing a single time and approximately 0.02% taken by the ten largest. CDR3 size: 12 residues. Germline-derived CDR1 and CDR2 are SEHNR and FQNEAQ (reference sequence). Trimming shortened V by 1 base and J by 2 bases, and 3 bases separated the two germline ends. The gene calls are TRBV7-9 and TRBJ2-7; D is uncertain. The sample consisted of naive CD4+ T cells from blood. The source is a man younger than 35 with type 1 diabetes. The DNA of the CDR3 is TGTGCCAGCAGCTTAGGGACCTACGAGCAGTACTTC. Encoded protein: CASSLGTYEQYF. The variable domain in full, completed from reference TRBV7-9 and TRBJ2-7, reads DTGVSQNPRHKITKRGQNVTFRCDPISEHNRLYWYRQTLGQGPEFLTYFQNEAQLEKSRLLSDRFSAERPKGSFSTLEIQRTEQGDSAMYLCASSLGTYEQYFGPGTRLTVT.